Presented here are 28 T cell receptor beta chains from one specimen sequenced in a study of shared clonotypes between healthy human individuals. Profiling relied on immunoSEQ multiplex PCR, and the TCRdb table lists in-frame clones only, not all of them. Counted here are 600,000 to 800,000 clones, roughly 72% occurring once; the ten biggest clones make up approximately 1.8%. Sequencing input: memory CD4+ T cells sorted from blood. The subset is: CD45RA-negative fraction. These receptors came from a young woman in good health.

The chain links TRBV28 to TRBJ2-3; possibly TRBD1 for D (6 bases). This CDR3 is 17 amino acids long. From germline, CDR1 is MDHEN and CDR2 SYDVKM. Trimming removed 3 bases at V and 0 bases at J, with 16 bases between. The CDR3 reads CASSFSPGATSTDTQYF. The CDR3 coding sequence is TGTGCCAGCAGTTTTAGTCCAGGGGCTACTAGCACAGATACGCAGTATTTT.

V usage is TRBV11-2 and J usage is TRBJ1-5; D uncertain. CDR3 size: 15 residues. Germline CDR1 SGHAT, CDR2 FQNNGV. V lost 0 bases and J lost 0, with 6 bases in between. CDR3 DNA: TGTGCCAGCAGCTTAGATAGGTATAGCAATCAGCCCCAGCATTTT. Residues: CASSLDRYSNQPQHF. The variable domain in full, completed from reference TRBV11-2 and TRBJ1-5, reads EAGVAQSPRYKIIEKRQSVAFWCNPISGHATLYWYQQILGQGPKLLIQFQNNGVVDDSQLPKDRFSAERLKGVDSTLKIQPAKLEDSAVYLCASSLDRYSNQPQHFGDGTRLSIL.

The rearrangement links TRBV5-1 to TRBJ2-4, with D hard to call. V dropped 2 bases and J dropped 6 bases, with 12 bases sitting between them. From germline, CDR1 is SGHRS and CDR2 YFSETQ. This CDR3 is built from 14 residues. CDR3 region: CASSFPSEGNIQYF. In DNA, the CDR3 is TGCGCCAGCAGCTTCCCTAGTGAAGGAAACATTCAGTACTTC.

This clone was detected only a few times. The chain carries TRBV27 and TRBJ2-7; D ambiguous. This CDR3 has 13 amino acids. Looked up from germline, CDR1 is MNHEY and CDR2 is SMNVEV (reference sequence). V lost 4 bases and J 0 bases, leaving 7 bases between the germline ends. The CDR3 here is CASSSLLSYEQYF. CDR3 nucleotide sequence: TGTGCCAGCAGTTCCCTTCTCTCCTACGAGCAGTACTTC.

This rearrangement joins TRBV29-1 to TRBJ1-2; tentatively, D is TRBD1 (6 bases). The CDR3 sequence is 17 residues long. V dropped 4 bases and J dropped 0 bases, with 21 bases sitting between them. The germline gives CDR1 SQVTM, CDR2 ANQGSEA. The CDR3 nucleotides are TGCAGCGTTGCCTGGGGGCAGGCTGGGGGGCCTAACTATGGCTACACCTTC. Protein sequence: CSVAWGQAGGPNYGYTF.

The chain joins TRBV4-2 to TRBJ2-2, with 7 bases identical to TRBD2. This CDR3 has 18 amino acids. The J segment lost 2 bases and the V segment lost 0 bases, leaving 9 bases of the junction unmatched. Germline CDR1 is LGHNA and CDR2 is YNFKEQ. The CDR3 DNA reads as TGTGCCAGCAGCCAAGATCAGGGAGGGAGGGGAAACACCGGGGAGCTGTTTTTT. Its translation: CASSQDQGGRGNTGELFF.

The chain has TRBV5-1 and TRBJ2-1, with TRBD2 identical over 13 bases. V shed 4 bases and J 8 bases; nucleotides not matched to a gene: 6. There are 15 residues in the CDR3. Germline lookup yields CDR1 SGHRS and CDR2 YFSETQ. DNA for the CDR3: TGCGCCAGCAGCCCTGGGACTAGCGGGAACCATGAGCAGTTCTTC. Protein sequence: CASSPGTSGNHEQFF.

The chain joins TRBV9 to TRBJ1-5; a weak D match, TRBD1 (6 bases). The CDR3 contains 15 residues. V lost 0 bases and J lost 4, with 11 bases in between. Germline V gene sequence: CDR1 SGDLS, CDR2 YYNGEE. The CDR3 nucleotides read TGTGCCAGCAGCGTAGAGGGGACACATAATCAGCCCCAGCATTTT. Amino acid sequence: CASSVEGTHNQPQHF.

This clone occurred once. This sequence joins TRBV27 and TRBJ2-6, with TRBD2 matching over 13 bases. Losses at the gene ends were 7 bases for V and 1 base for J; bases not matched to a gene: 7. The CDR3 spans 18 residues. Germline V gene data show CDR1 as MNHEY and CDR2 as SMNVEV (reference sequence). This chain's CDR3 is CASTPGLAGKSGANVLTF. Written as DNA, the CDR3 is TGTGCCAGCACTCCGGGACTAGCGGGAAAGTCTGGGGCCAACGTCCTGACTTTC.

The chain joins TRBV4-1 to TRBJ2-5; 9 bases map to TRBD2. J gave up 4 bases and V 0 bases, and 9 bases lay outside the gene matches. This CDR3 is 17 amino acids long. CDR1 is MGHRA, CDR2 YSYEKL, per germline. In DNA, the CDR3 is TGCGCCAGCAGCCAAGAACGATCTAGCGGGACGGGAGAGACCCAGTACTTC. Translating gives CASSQERSSGTGETQYF.

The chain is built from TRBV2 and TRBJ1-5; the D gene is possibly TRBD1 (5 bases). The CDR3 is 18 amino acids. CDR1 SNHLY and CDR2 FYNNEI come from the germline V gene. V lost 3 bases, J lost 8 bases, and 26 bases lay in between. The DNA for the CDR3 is TGTGCCAGCAGTGATTTTCGGGACTCCTTACTAACAGTCGAGCCCCAGCATTTT. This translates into CASSDFRDSLLTVEPQHF.

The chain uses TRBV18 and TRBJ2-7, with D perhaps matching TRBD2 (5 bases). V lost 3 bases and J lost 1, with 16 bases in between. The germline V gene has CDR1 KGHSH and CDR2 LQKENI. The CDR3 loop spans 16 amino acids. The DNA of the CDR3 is TGTGCCAGCTCACCGGCGAGGGCAGTAAATTCCTACGAGCAGTACTTC. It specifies CASSPARAVNSYEQYF.

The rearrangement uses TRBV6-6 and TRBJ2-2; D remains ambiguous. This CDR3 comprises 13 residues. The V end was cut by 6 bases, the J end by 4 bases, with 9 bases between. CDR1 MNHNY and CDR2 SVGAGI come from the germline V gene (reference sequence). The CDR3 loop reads CASSAGPTGELFF. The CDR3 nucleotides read TGTGCCAGCAGCGCAGGTCCCACCGGGGAGCTGTTTTTT.

CDR3 in DNA: TGTGCCAGCAGCTTCGTGACAGGGAGCAATCAGCCCCAGCATTTT. As protein: CASSFVTGSNQPQHF. The rearrangement links TRBV7-2 to TRBJ1-5; 7 bases are a match to TRBD1. Germline-derived CDR1 and CDR2 are SGHTA and FQGNSA. Trimming at V came to 3 bases and at J to 1 base, leaving 3 bases not matched to a gene. The CDR3 runs 15 residues.

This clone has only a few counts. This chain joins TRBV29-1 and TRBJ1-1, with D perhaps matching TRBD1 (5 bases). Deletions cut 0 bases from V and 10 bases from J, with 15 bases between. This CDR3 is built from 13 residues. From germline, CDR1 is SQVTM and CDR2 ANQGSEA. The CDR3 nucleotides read TGCAGCGTTGAAGATAACGCGGGGGATGGAGCTTTCTTT. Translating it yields CSVEDNAGDGAFF. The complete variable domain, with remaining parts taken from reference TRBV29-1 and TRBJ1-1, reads SAVISQKPSRDICQRGTSLTIQCQVDSQVTMMFWYRQQPGQSLTLIATANQGSEATYESGFVIDKFPISRPNLTFSTLTVSNMSPEDSSIYLCSVEDNAGDGAFFGQGTRLTVV.

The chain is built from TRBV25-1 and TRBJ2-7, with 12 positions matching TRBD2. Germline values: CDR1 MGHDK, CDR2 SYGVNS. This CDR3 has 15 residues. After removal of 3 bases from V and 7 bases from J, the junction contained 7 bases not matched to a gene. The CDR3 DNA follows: TGTGCCAGCAGTGACACTAGCGGGAGGAGCCAAGAGCAGTACTTC. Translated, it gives CASSDTSGRSQEQYF.

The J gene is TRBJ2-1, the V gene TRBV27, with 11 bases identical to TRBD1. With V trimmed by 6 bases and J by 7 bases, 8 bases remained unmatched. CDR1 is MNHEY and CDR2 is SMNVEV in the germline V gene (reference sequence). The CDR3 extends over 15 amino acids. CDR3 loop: CASRLGTGGWNEQFF. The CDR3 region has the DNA TGTGCCAGCAGGCTCGGGACAGGGGGTTGGAATGAGCAGTTCTTC.

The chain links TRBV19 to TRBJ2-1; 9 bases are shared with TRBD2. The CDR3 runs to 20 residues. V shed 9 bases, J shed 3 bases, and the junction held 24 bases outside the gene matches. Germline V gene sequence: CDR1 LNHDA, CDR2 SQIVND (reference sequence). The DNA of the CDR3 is TGTGCCAGCCCACCATCCCAGGGGAGAGCAGTAGCGGGAGTCTACAATGAGCAGTTCTTC. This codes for CASPPSQGRAVAGVYNEQFF.

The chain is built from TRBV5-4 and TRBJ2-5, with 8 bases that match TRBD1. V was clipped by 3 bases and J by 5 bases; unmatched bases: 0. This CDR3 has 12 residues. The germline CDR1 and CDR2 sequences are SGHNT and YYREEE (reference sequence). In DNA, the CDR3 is TGTGCCAGCAGCTACAGGGGGGAGACCCAGTACTTC. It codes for CASSYRGETQYF.

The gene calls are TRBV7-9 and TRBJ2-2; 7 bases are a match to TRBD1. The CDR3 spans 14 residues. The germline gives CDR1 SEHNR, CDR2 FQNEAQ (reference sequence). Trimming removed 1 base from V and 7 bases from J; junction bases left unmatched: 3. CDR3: CASSLEGGIGELFF. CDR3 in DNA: TGTGCCAGCAGCTTAGAAGGGGGCATCGGGGAGCTGTTTTTT.

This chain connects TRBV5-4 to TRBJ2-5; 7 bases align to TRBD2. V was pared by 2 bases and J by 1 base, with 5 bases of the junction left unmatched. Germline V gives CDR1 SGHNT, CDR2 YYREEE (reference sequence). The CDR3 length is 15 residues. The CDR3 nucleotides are TGTGCCAGCAGCTTAAGCGGGAACTTCCAAGAGACCCAGTACTTC. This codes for CASSLSGNFQETQYF.

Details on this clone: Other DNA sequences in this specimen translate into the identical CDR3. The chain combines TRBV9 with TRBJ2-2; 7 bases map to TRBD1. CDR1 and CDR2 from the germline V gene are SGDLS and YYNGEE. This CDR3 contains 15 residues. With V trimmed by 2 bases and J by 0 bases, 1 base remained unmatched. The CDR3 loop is CASSVQGANTGELFF. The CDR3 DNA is TGTGCCAGCAGCGTTCAGGGGGCGAACACCGGGGAGCTGTTTTTT.

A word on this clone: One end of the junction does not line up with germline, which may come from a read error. CDR3 loop: CSVGEANEKMFF. The CDR3 DNA follows: TGCAGCGTTGGCGAGGCTAATGAAAAAATGTTTTTT. The chain is built from TRBV29-1 and TRBJ1-4, with no clear D. The CDR3 is made up of 12 amino acids. The germline V gene encodes CDR1 SQVTM and CDR2 ANQGSEA. Filled out from reference TRBV29-1 and TRBJ1-4, the complete variable domain reads SAVISQKPSRDICQRGTSLTIQCQVDSQVTMMFWYRQQPGQSLTLIATANQGSEATYESGFVIDKFPISRPNLTFSTLTVSNMSPEDSSIYLCSVGEANEKMFFGSGTQLSVL.

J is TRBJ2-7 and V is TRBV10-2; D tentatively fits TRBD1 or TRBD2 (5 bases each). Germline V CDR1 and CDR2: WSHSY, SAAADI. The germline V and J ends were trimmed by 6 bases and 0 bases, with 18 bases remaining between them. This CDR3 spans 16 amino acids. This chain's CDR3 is CASSLNRDASSYEQYF. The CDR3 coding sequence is TGCGCCAGCAGCCTCAACCGGGACGCGAGCTCCTACGAGCAGTACTTC.

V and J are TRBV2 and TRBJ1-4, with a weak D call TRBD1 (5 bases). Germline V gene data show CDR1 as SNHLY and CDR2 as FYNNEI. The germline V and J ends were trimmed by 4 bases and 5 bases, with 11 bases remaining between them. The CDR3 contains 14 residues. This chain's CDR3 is CASSVRTRNEKLFF. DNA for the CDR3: TGTGCCAGCAGTGTCCGGACACGAAATGAAAAACTGTTTTTT.

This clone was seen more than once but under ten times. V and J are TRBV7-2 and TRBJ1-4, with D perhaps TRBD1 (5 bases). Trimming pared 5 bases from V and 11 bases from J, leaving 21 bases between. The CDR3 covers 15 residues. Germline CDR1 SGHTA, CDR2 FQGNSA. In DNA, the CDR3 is TGTGCCAGCAGCCGCCAGAGTGACGCGGCAGGGAAACTGTTTTTT. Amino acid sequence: CASSRQSDAAGKLFF.

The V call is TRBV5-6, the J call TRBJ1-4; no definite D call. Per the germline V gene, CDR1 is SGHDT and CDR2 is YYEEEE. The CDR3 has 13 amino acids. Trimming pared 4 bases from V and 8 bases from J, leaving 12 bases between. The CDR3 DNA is TGTGCCAGCAGCGACGGCGTATCCGAAAAACTGTTTTTT. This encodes CASSDGVSEKLFF. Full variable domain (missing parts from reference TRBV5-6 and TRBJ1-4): DAGVTQSPTHLIKTRGQQVTLRCSPKSGHDTVSWYQQALGQGPQFIFQYYEEEERQRGNFPDRFSGHQFPNYSSELNVNALLLGDSALYLCASSDGVSEKLFFGSGTQLSVL.

The CDR3 DNA reads TGTGCCAGCGGGGCAGGTCTCCAAGAGACCCAGTACTTC. Translating gives CASGAGLQETQYF. V gene TRBV7-7 combines with J gene TRBJ2-5; D is possibly TRBD1 (5 bases). V was trimmed by 8 bases and J by 1 base, leaving 11 bases between them. CDR3 size: 13 residues. Germline CDR1 and CDR2: SSHAT and FNYEAQ (reference sequence).